This paragraph reports one TCR beta chain. The antigen remains undetermined. This sample stems from a study of T-cell memory formation after mild COVID-19. One entry per CDR3 protein, called by TCRdb with MiXCR from the 5' RACE reads. The sample consists of around 200,000 distinct CDR3 sequences, 27% of them appearing once. Germline values: CDR1 MGHRA, CDR2 YSYEKL. The V and J ends lost 2 bases and 9 bases respectively, with 14 bases between them. The CDR3 runs to 14 residues. Study conclusions and caveats: CD4+ bias marked clones expanding day 15 to 37, unlike balanced contracting clones.

The sequenced sample consisted of PBMCs or a T cell subset sorted from them (not recorded which). V and J are TRBV4-1 and TRBJ2-1; TRBD2 might be the D (6 bases). This sequence originates from an adult woman who had mild COVID-19 (a few samples of this study predate the infection). Cell type and time point are not known. The CDR3 here is CASSQLGGTGEQFF. DNA of the CDR3: TGCGCCAGCAGCCAACTCGGGGGTACGGGTGAGCAGTTCTTC.